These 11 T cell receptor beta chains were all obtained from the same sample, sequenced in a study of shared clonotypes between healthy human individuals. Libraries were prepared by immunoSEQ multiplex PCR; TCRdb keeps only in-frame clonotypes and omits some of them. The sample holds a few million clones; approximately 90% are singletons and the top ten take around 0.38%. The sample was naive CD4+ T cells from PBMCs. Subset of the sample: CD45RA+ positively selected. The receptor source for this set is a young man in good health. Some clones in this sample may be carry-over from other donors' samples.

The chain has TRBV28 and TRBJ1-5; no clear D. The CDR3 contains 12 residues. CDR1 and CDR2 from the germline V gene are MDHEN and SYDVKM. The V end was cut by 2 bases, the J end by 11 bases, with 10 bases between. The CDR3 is CASSLAGRTQHF. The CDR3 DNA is TGTGCCAGCAGTTTAGCCGGTCGAACCCAGCATTTT.

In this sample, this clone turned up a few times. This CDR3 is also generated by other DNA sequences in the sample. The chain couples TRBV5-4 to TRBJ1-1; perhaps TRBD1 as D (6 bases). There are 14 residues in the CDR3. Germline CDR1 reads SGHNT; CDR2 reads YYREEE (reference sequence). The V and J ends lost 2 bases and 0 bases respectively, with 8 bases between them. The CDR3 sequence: CASSLGQMNTEAFF. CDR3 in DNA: TGTGCCAGCAGCTTAGGACAGATGAACACTGAAGCTTTCTTT.

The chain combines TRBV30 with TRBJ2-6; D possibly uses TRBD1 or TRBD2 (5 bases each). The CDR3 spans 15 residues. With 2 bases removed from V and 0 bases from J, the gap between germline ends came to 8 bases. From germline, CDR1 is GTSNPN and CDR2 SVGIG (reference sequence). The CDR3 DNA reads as TGTGCCTGGAGTTCCGGGACCTCTGGGGCCAACGTCCTGACTTTC. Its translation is CAWSSGTSGANVLTF.

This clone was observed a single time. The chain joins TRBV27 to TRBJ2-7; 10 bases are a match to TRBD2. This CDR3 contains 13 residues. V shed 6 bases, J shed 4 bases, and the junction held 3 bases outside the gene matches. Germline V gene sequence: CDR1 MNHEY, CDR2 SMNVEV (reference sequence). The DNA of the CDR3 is TGTGCCAGCAGGGGAGCGGGAGGGTACGAGCAGTACTTC. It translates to CASRGAGGYEQYF.

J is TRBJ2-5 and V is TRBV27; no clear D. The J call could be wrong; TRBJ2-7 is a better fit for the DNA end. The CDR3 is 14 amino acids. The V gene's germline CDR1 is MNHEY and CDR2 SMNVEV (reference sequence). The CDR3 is CASSLDVHPGEQYF. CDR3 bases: TGTGCCAGCAGTTTAGATGTTCACCCCGGCGAGCAGTACTTC.

CDR3 loop: CAKGYNEQFF. CDR3 nucleotide sequence: TGTGCCAAGGGGTACAATGAGCAGTTCTTC. The chain uses TRBV2 and TRBJ2-1; weak D call: TRBD1 (5 bases). V was shortened by 10 bases and J by 4 bases, with 5 bases between the two germline ends. Germline CDR1 reads SNHLY; CDR2 reads FYNNEI. CDR3 size: 10 residues.

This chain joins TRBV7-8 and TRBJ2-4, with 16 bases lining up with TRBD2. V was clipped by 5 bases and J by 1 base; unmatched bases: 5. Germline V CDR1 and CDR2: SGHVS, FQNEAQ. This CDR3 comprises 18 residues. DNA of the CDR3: TGTGCCAGCAGCGCCCCGGGACTAGCGGGAGGGGCCAAAAACATTCAGTACTTC. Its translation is CASSAPGLAGGAKNIQYF.

The CDR3 DNA sequence: TGTGCCAGCAGCTTGGGGATGAGGGCGGGCTATGGCTACACCTTC. It translates to CASSLGMRAGYGYTF. V is TRBV7-9 and J is TRBJ1-2; D not resolved. Germline CDR1 SEHNR, CDR2 FQNEAQ (reference sequence). V was pared by 3 bases and J by 4 bases, with 15 bases between. The CDR3 extends over 15 amino acids.

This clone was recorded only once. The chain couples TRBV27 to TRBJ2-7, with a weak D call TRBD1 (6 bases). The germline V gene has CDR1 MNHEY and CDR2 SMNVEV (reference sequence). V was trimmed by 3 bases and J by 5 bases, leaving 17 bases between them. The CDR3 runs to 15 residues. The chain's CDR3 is CASSFLVRGRDEQYF. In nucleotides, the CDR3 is TGTGCCAGCAGTTTTTTGGTCAGGGGTCGGGACGAGCAGTACTTC.

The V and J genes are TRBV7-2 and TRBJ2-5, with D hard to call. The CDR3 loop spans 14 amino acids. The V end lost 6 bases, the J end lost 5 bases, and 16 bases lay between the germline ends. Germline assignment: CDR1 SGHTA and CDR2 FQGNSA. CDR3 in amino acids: CASSRSPGEETQYF. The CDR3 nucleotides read TGTGCCAGCAGTAGGTCACCCGGCGAGGAGACCCAGTACTTC.

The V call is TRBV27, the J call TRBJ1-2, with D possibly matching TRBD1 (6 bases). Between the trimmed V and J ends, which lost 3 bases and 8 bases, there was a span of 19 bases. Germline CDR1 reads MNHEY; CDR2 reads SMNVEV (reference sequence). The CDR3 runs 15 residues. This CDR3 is CASSFWGARDGGYTF. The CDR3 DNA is TGTGCCAGCAGTTTTTGGGGGGCGCGGGATGGAGGCTACACCTTC.